The 31 T cell receptor beta chains below were found in one sample sequenced in a study of vaccination effects on CD4 cells after COVID-19. Libraries were prepared by immunoSEQ multiplex PCR; TCRdb keeps only in-frame clonotypes and omits some of them. The data show roughly 65,000 clones, less than 85% seen once. CD4+ T cells specific for antigen were expanded with viral peptide pools by the ViraFEST assay before sequencing. Following 10 days of culture, CD4+ T cells were isolated. Absence of prior SARS-CoV-2 infection characterized the vaccine recipients, who showed negative nucleocapsid antibodies. For these receptors, no antigen is known. Sequencing was performed on CD4+ T cells from PBMCs cultured with HCoV-NL63 spike peptides, taken before COVID-19 vaccination. The receptors were gathered from a human donor who received a COVID-19 vaccine.

CDR3 bases: TGTGCCAGCAGCGCCGCCGGGGCAGATACGCAGTATTTT. It encodes CASSAAGADTQYF. The chain carries TRBV6-4 and TRBJ2-3, with D tentatively TRBD2 (5 bases). Germline CDR1 and CDR2: MRHNA and SNTAGT. The V and J ends lost 6 bases and 4 bases respectively, with 11 bases between them. This CDR3 contains 13 residues.

J is TRBJ2-2 and V is TRBV18, with a weak D call TRBD1 (5 bases). Germline assignment: CDR1 KGHSH and CDR2 LQKENI. Trimming cost V 1 base and J 5 bases, with 5 bases left between them. The CDR3 loop spans 13 amino acids. DNA for the CDR3: TGTGCCAGCTCACCACGACAGACCGGGGAGCTGTTTTTT. Translating gives CASSPRQTGELFF.

The CDR3 bases are TGTGCCAGCAACTCTAGGGGTAGGGAGACCGGGGAGCTGTTTTTT. Translated: CASNSRGRETGELFF. The V and J genes are TRBV3-1 (or the pseudogene TRBV3-2) and TRBJ2-2, with D tentatively TRBD1 or TRBD2 (5 bases each). Looked up from germline, CDR1 is LGHDT and CDR2 is YNNKEL (reference sequence). This CDR3 spans 15 amino acids. V gave up 7 bases and J gave up 5 bases, with 17 bases separating them.

The chain employs TRBV5-8 and TRBJ1-5, with no clear D. The CDR3 covers 15 residues. V lost 4 bases and J 3 bases, leaving 14 bases between the germline ends. CDR1 and CDR2 (germline): SGHTS, YDEGEE. In DNA, the CDR3 is TGTGCCAGCAGCGCGGGCCCTACTTTCAATCAGCCCCAGCATTTT. Its protein is CASSAGPTFNQPQHF.

About this clone: This CDR3 is also generated by other DNA sequences in the sample. The V and J genes are TRBV10-2 and TRBJ2-1; D is perhaps TRBD2 (5 bases). CDR1 and CDR2 from the germline V gene are WSHSY and SAAADI. Trimming shortened V by 8 bases and J by 5 bases, and 10 bases separated the two germline ends. This CDR3 comprises 12 residues. Here the CDR3 DNA reads TGCGCCAGCCGGAGGCAGGACAATGAGCAGTTCTTC. As protein: CASRRQDNEQFF.

This clone has more than one count but fewer than ten. The chain joins TRBV7-2 to TRBJ2-2, with no clear D. V was cut by 5 bases and J by 2 bases, with 12 bases left in between. The germline V gene encodes CDR1 SGHTA and CDR2 FQGNSA. The CDR3 loop spans 15 amino acids. CDR3 DNA sequence: TGTGCCAGCAGCACAACTAAGGGTAACACCGGGGAGCTGTTTTTT. This gives the protein CASSTTKGNTGELFF.

Only a few counts were recorded for this clone. The chain is built from TRBV4-3 and TRBJ1-4, with 7 bases aligning to TRBD1. The CDR3 loop spans 15 amino acids. Looked up from germline, CDR1 is LGHNA and CDR2 is YSLEER. V lost 4 bases and J lost 6; bases outside the gene matches: 8. CDR3 loop: CASSPGGGRDEKLFF. The CDR3 coding sequence is TGCGCCAGCAGCCCAGGGGGGGGCCGGGATGAAAAACTGTTTTTT.

This clone was counted once. The genes are TRBV24-1 and TRBJ2-3; TRBD1 agrees at 7 bases. Germline lookup yields CDR1 KGHDR and CDR2 SFDVKD. After removal of 4 bases from V and 6 bases from J, the junction contained 27 bases not matched to a gene. CDR3 length equals 21 residues. The DNA for the CDR3 is TGTGCCACCAGTGACCCCCCTGACAGGGTATCTCGATGGGGGCCAGTGGATACGCAGTATTTT. Protein: CATSDPPDRVSRWGPVDTQYF.

The chain employs TRBV6-2 or TRBV6-3 and TRBJ2-4; 9 positions match TRBD2. CDR3 length: 17 amino acids. Germline V gives CDR1 MNHEY, CDR2 SVGEGT. After removal of 2 bases from V and 3 bases from J, the junction contained 8 bases not matched to a gene. Written as DNA, the CDR3 is TGTGCCAGCAGTTACGACCGGCGGGGGGGATTCAAAAACATTCAGTACTTC. Its translation is CASSYDRRGGFKNIQYF.

The V call is TRBV3-1 (or the pseudogene TRBV3-2), the J call TRBJ1-5; D is possibly TRBD1 (6 bases). V was shortened by 2 bases and J by 2 bases, with 13 bases between the two germline ends. The CDR3 is made up of 16 amino acids. The V gene's germline CDR1 is LGHDT and CDR2 YNNKEL (reference sequence). The CDR3 reads CASSQRGTIGNQPQHF. The CDR3 nucleotides read TGTGCCAGCAGCCAAAGGGGGACTATTGGCAATCAGCCCCAGCATTTT.

This chain connects TRBV6-4 to TRBJ2-6; D remains ambiguous. The CDR3 runs 15 residues. The germline V gene encodes CDR1 MRHNA and CDR2 SNTAGT. Trimming shortened V by 2 bases and J by 2 bases, and 7 bases separated the two germline ends. CDR3 loop: CASSDRAAGANVLTF. The CDR3 nucleotides are TGTGCCAGCAGTGACAGGGCGGCTGGGGCCAACGTCCTGACTTTC.

This clone was counted between two and nine times. V is TRBV5-1 and J is TRBJ1-6; no clear D. This CDR3 spans 14 amino acids. The germline gives CDR1 SGHRS, CDR2 YFSETQ. V was pared by 0 bases and J by 10 bases, with 11 bases between. CDR3 coding DNA: TGCGCCAGCAGCTTGGACGGGCGGATATCACCCCTCCACTTT. Translated, it gives CASSLDGRISPLHF.

The V and J genes are TRBV4-3 and TRBJ2-3; TRBD1 is a possible D gene (5 bases). The ends were cut back, 4 bases at V and 0 bases at J, with 14 bases in the middle. The V gene's germline CDR1 is LGHNA and CDR2 YSLEER. CDR3 size: 16 residues. The CDR3 loop is CASSPGLGHSTDTQYF. The CDR3 coding sequence is TGCGCCAGCAGCCCTGGTCTAGGACATAGCACAGATACGCAGTATTTT.

This clone occurred once. CDR3 protein: CASTGTAKETQYF. In DNA, the CDR3 is TGTGCCAGTACGGGGACAGCAAAAGAGACCCAGTACTTC. V and J are TRBV19 and TRBJ2-5, with 7 bases that match TRBD1. The CDR3 length is 13 residues. The ends lost 7 bases at V and 3 bases at J; junction bases unmatched: 5. From germline, CDR1 is LNHDA and CDR2 SQIVND (reference sequence).

This chain uses TRBV27 with TRBJ2-5; unclear D gene. V was pared by 2 bases and J by 1 base, with 5 bases between. The germline gives CDR1 MNHEY, CDR2 SMNVEV (reference sequence). This CDR3 region has 13 residues. CDR3 in amino acids: CASSLTFQETQYF. CDR3 nucleotide sequence: TGTGCCAGCAGTTTAACGTTCCAAGAGACCCAGTACTTC.

The gene calls are TRBV5-1 and TRBJ2-3; 10 nucleotides align to TRBD2. Germline V lookup: CDR1 SGHRS, CDR2 YFSETQ. V gave up 4 bases and J gave up 0 bases; unmatched junction bases: 14. This CDR3 is 19 amino acids long. Written as DNA, the CDR3 is TGCGCCAGCAGCCTTAGGGCAGCGGGGGGGCCAATTAGCACAGATACGCAGTATTTT. Residues: CASSLRAAGGPISTDTQYF.

The sample holds a few counts of this clone. The chain has TRBV9 and TRBJ2-2; 10 positions match TRBD1. Germline assignment: CDR1 SGDLS and CDR2 YYNGEE. The junction had 8 bases not matched to a gene; V was cut back by 4 bases and J by 8 bases. The CDR3 loop spans 15 amino acids. In DNA, the CDR3 is TGTGCCAGCAGCTCCGGGACAGGGGATCTAGGGGAGCTGTTTTTT. This sequence encodes CASSSGTGDLGELFF.

Concerning this clone itself: The final CDR3 position lacks the conserved phenylalanine or tryptophan, pointing to a likely read error. The limits of the CDR3 on the DNA are not certain, so only TCRdb's listed CDR3 is given. The chain has TRBV28 and TRBJ2-7; the table's D call of TRBD2 was not tested on the DNA. The germline gives CDR1 MDHEN, CDR2 SYDVKM. 15 amino acids form the CDR3, both terminal residues included. The CDR3 region is CASSFESGINRAPTL.

The genes are TRBV11-2 and TRBJ1-1; D is perhaps TRBD1 (6 bases). Germline V gives CDR1 SGHAT, CDR2 FQNNGV. V lost 5 bases and J lost 4, with 14 bases in between. The CDR3 is made up of 14 amino acids. CDR3 sequence (DNA): TGTGCCAGCAGCCCAACAGGGCGGCTCACTGAAGCTTTCTTT. Encoded protein: CASSPTGRLTEAFF. Full variable domain (missing parts from reference TRBV11-2 and TRBJ1-1): EAGVAQSPRYKIIEKRQSVAFWCNPISGHATLYWYQQILGQGPKLLIQFQNNGVVDDSQLPKDRFSAERLKGVDSTLKIQPAKLEDSAVYLCASSPTGRLTEAFFGQGTRLTVV.

This clone came up a few times. The J gene is TRBJ2-2, the V gene TRBV19; D possibly corresponds to TRBD1 (6 bases). Trimming took 5 bases from V and 5 from J, leaving 15 bases between them. Per the germline V gene, CDR1 is LNHDA and CDR2 is SQIVND (reference sequence). The CDR3 is made up of 15 amino acids. CDR3 amino acids: CASSPRTVETGELFF. DNA of the CDR3: TGTGCCAGTAGTCCGAGGACAGTGGAAACCGGGGAGCTGTTTTTT.

The CDR3 sequence is CASSLARLAGYETQYF. The CDR3 DNA reads TGTGCCAGCAGCTTAGCCAGGCTAGCGGGGTACGAGACCCAGTACTTC. V gene TRBV11-2 combines with J gene TRBJ2-5; 9 bases fit TRBD2. J lost 5 bases, V lost 1 base, and 8 bases had no gene match. There are 16 residues in the CDR3. Germline V CDR1 and CDR2: SGHAT, FQNNGV. Full variable domain (rest looked up from reference TRBV11-2 and TRBJ2-5): EAGVAQSPRYKIIEKRQSVAFWCNPISGHATLYWYQQILGQGPKLLIQFQNNGVVDDSQLPKDRFSAERLKGVDSTLKIQPAKLEDSAVYLCASSLARLAGYETQYFGPGTRLLVL.

This clone was found a few times. This rearrangement joins TRBV7-8 to TRBJ1-6; D may be TRBD1 (6 bases). V lost 0 bases and J 7 bases, leaving 16 bases between the germline ends. The CDR3 consists of 17 residues. Germline V gene data show CDR1 as SGHVS and CDR2 as FQNEAQ. DNA of the CDR3: TGTGCCAGCAGCTTAGCAGGTTCGGGGGGGCGGAATTCACCCCTCCACTTT. This encodes CASSLAGSGGRNSPLHF.

CDR3 loop: CASSKTTGELFF. The CDR3 nucleotides are TGTGCCAGCAGTAAGACCACCGGGGAGCTGTTTTTT. This chain uses TRBV6-4 with TRBJ2-2, with unresolved D. CDR1 is MRHNA, CDR2 SNTAGT, per germline. This CDR3 comprises 12 residues. V was shortened by 5 bases and J by 4 bases, with 5 bases between the two germline ends.

V and J are TRBV11-3 and TRBJ2-2; D remains unclear. Looked up from germline, CDR1 is SGHNT and CDR2 is YENEEA. The V and J ends lost 0 bases and 6 bases respectively, with 2 bases between them. The CDR3 length is 12 residues. CDR3 loop: CASSLEAGELFF. The CDR3 DNA is TGTGCCAGCAGCTTAGAAGCCGGGGAGCTGTTTTTT.

V is TRBV5-1 and J is TRBJ2-5; 7 nucleotides agree with TRBD1. Germline CDR1 reads SGHRS; CDR2 reads YFSETQ. Losses at the gene ends were 4 bases for V and 1 base for J; bases not matched to a gene: 4. The CDR3 loop spans 14 amino acids. The DNA for the CDR3 is TGCGCCAGCAGCCCCGGGACAGTCCAAGAGACCCAGTACTTC. It yields the protein CASSPGTVQETQYF.

The V and J genes are TRBV6-1 and TRBJ1-2; 8 bases match TRBD1. CDR1 and CDR2 from the germline V gene are MNHNS and SASEGT. Germline trimming cut 2 bases from V and 4 bases from J; bases unmatched to any gene: 3. This CDR3 has 14 residues. The CDR3 region is CASSERTGLYGYTF. CDR3 nucleotides: TGTGCCAGCAGTGAAAGGACAGGGCTCTATGGCTACACCTTC.

DNA for the CDR3: TGTGCCAGCAGTCCGGGACTAGCGGGGGGCTATATACTAGCCAAAAACATTCAGTACTTC. Amino acids: CASSPGLAGGYILAKNIQYF. V gene TRBV6-7 combines with J gene TRBJ2-4, with 15 bases fitting TRBD2. TRBV6-7 is an ORF, with its function uncertain. The CDR3 runs to 20 residues. V lost 5 bases, J lost 0 bases, and 11 bases stayed unmatched.

This sequence joins TRBV2 and TRBJ2-5; either TRBD1 or TRBD2 may fit D (5 bases each). The CDR3 has 13 amino acids. The ends were cut back, 7 bases at V and 0 bases at J, with 9 bases in the middle. The germline V gene encodes CDR1 SNHLY and CDR2 FYNNEI. The CDR3, as DNA: TGTGCCAGCACGGGGCAAAACCAAGAGACCCAGTACTTC. Encoded protein: CASTGQNQETQYF.

This chain uses TRBV3-1 (or the pseudogene TRBV3-2) with TRBJ2-1, with D possibly matching TRBD1 (5 bases). The CDR3 covers 14 residues. The germline V and J ends were trimmed by 4 bases and 7 bases, with 14 bases remaining between them. CDR1 LGHDT and CDR2 YNNKEL come from the germline V gene (reference sequence). The CDR3: CASSLMAGKNEQFF. CDR3 coding DNA: TGTGCCAGCAGCCTGATGGCAGGGAAGAATGAGCAGTTCTTC.

This clone was observed a handful of times. The chain joins TRBV5-1 to TRBJ2-3, with a tentative D call TRBD1 (7 bases). Germline V gives CDR1 SGHRS, CDR2 YFSETQ. The CDR3 has 15 amino acids. The ends were cut back, 7 bases at V and 4 bases at J, with 19 bases in the middle. The CDR3 nucleotides read TGCGCCAGCTTCGGGGCAGGGGGGCTTGCAGATACGCAGTATTTT. It encodes CASFGAGGLADTQYF.

In this sample, this clone turned up once. The chain couples TRBV10-3 to TRBJ2-5, with D perhaps matching TRBD1 or TRBD2 (6 bases each). Trimming removed 2 bases from V and 5 bases from J, with 18 bases in between. Looked up from germline, CDR1 is ENHRY and CDR2 is SYGVKD. The CDR3 contains 16 residues. This chain's CDR3 is CAISEGLSPGDETQYF. CDR3 nucleotides: TGTGCCATCAGTGAGGGACTATCACCAGGGGATGAGACCCAGTACTTC.